Below are 5 T cell receptor beta chains sequenced from a single sample in a study of T cell responses to AZD1222 COVID-19 vaccine. Only in-frame clones appear in the TCRdb table, and some are missing; sequencing was by immunoSEQ multiplex PCR. Of 150,000 to 180,000 clones listed, over 75% are singletons. Material: peripheral blood, obtained on day 0 of AZD1222 vaccination. These receptors were taken from an adult in good health.

This clone showed up just once. This chain uses TRBV18 with TRBJ2-6; D possibly corresponds to TRBD1 (5 bases). Trimming took 5 bases from V and 2 from J, leaving 13 bases between them. CDR3 size: 16 residues. Germline V lookup: CDR1 KGHSH, CDR2 LQKENI. In DNA form, the CDR3 reads TGTGCCAGCTCAACCTCCACAGGCGCTGGGGCCAACGTCCTGACTTTC. Protein sequence: CASSTSTGAGANVLTF.

This chain links TRBV6-2 or TRBV6-3 with TRBJ2-1; 7 bases line up with TRBD2. The V gene end was trimmed by 3 bases and the J gene end by 3 bases; junction bases not matched to a gene: 11. Germline CDR1 reads MNHEY; CDR2 reads SVGEGT. This CDR3 is 17 amino acids long. In nucleotides, the CDR3 is TGTGCCAGCAGTTATGGCGGGATCCGGGGGGTCTACAATGAGCAGTTCTTC. Protein sequence: CASSYGGIRGVYNEQFF.

V is TRBV27 and J is TRBJ2-5; 7 nucleotides align to TRBD1. Looked up from germline, CDR1 is MNHEY and CDR2 is SMNVEV (reference sequence). V lost 6 bases and J lost 5; bases outside the gene matches: 6. The CDR3 extends over 13 amino acids. CDR3 in DNA: TGTGCCAGCAGAGAGACAGGGTGGGAGACCCAGTACTTC. Amino acid sequence: CASRETGWETQYF.

The chain couples TRBV4-2 to TRBJ2-4; D may be TRBD2 (5 bases). V was cut by 0 bases and J by 1 base, with 16 bases left in between. The CDR3 is 18 amino acids. Germline V gene lookup returns CDR1 LGHNA and CDR2 YNFKEQ. The CDR3 spells CASSQDSGAGMAKNIQYF. For the CDR3, the DNA is TGTGCCAGCAGCCAAGATAGTGGTGCGGGTATGGCCAAAAACATTCAGTACTTC.

This rearrangement joins TRBV20-1 to TRBJ2-7; D not certain. V was shortened by 3 bases and J by 5 bases, with 8 bases between the two germline ends. CDR1 is DFQATT and CDR2 is SNEGSKA in the germline V gene (reference sequence). This CDR3 has 11 residues. As DNA, the CDR3 is TGCAGTGCTAGCCCCGTCGACGAGCAGTACTTC. It yields the protein CSASPVDEQYF.